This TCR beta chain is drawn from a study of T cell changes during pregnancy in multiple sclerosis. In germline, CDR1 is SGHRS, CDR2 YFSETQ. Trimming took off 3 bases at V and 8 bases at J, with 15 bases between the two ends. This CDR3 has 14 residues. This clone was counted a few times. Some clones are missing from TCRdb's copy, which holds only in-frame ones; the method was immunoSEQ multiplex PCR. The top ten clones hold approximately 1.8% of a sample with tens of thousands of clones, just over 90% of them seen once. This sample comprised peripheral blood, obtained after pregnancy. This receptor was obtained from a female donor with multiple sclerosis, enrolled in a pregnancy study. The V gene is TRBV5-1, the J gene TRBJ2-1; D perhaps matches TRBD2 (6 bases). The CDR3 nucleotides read TGCGCCAGCAGCTACGGGGGTCGGAGTGATGAGCAGTTCTTC. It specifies CASSYGGRSDEQFF.